This T cell receptor beta chain was sequenced for a study of T-cell reconstitution after alpha-beta-depleted transplantation in children. Study-wide findings and caveats: Approximately two months post-transplant, alpha-beta T cells reportedly originated from several hundred expanded graft clones.

As concerns this clonotype: What it binds is unknown.

Molecular barcoding with unique molecular identifiers was used for the TCRbeta library. MiXCR, run by TCRdb on the PCR reads, gives a single entry per CDR3 protein. Of 300,000 to 400,000 distinct CDR3 sequences listed, 23% are singletons. Deletions cut 3 bases from V and 5 bases from J, with 11 bases between. CDR3 length: 13 residues. Germline CDR1 reads DFQATT; CDR2 reads SNEGSKA (reference sequence). The V call is TRBV20-1, the J call TRBJ1-3; D might be TRBD1 (6 bases). The specimen comprised PBMCs, mostly from graft donor cells, sampled 180 days after TCRalphabeta/CD19-depleted stem cell transplant. The clonotype comes from a male patient between 10 and 17 years old who had a stem cell transplant for acute lymphoblastic leukemia, so the T cells may come from the graft donor. CDR3 sequence (DNA): TGCAGTGCTAGCTTGGACAGTCGAAACACCATATATTTT. It codes for CSASLDSRNTIYF.